The sequence of this TCR beta chain was determined in a study of blood T cells in healthy people across ages. A second PCR, run for about 7 to 11 cycles, used a sample-barcoded 5' primer plus a J-beta primer mix. TCRdb called the 5' RACE reads again in MiXCR, with one record for every CDR3 protein. The table includes about 620,000 distinct CDR3 sequences, about 51% detected once. This CDR3 comprises 15 residues. Germline CDR1 SGHRS, CDR2 YFSETQ. V was clipped by 0 bases and J by 2 bases; unmatched bases: 5. This clonotype came up many times. The material sequenced was blood. The sequence was obtained from a woman of 80 years or more in good health. The chain joins TRBV5-1 to TRBJ2-7; 7 positions agree with TRBD1. CDR3 loop: CASSLDDRATYEQYF. The CDR3 DNA reads TGCGCCAGCAGCTTGGACGACAGGGCTACCTACGAGCAGTACTTC.